The 32 T cell receptor beta chains in this list originate from one sample, sequenced in a study of T cell responses to AZD1222 COVID-19 vaccine. Using immunoSEQ multiplex PCR, the repertoire was profiled, and TCRdb retains in-frame clones only, with some absent. The table has about 130,000 clones, approximately 89% seen once. Sequencing used peripheral blood, obtained on day 0 of AZD1222 vaccination. Receptors originate from an adult in good health.

Details on this clone: An end of the junction differs from the germline gene, which may be a read error. The chain carries TRBV6-5 and TRBJ1-6, with 7 bases matching TRBD1. Germline lookup yields CDR1 MNHEY and CDR2 SVGAGI. This CDR3 has 16 amino acids. The CDR3 reads CVSSYLPQGRNSPLHF. CDR3 in DNA: TGTGTCAGCAGTTACCTGCCACAGGGGCGGAATTCACCCCTCCACTTT.

The table lists this clone with a count of one. This sequence joins TRBV5-6 and TRBJ1-3; 11 nucleotides line up with TRBD1. Germline V gives CDR1 SGHDT, CDR2 YYEEEE. CDR3 size: 18 residues. After removal of 1 base from V and 1 base from J, the junction contained 7 bases not matched to a gene. The CDR3 is CASSLLGQGGSSGNTIYF. The CDR3 region has the DNA TGTGCCAGCAGCTTGTTGGGACAGGGGGGATCTTCTGGAAACACCATATATTTT.

This clone is a singleton in its sample. The CDR3 here is CASSQAGQGNSPLHF. The CDR3 nucleotides are TGTGCCAGCAGCCAAGCGGGACAGGGAAATTCACCCCTCCACTTT. The J gene is TRBJ1-6, the V gene TRBV3-1 (or the pseudogene TRBV3-2); 9 nucleotides align to TRBD1. The trim removed 1 base at V and 7 bases at J, leaving 2 bases unmatched. The CDR3 is made up of 15 amino acids. CDR1 is LGHDT and CDR2 is YNNKEL in the germline V gene (reference sequence).

The V call is TRBV29-1, the J call TRBJ2-7; maybe TRBD2 (6 bases). CDR3 length: 12 amino acids. Germline V lookup: CDR1 SQVTM, CDR2 ANQGSEA. Trimming cost V 6 bases and J 2 bases, with 11 bases left between them. The CDR3 reads CSVGWGAYEQYF. CDR3 in DNA: TGCAGCGTGGGTTGGGGGGCCTACGAGCAGTACTTC.

V and J are TRBV6-5 and TRBJ1-1; D is ambiguous. The CDR3 covers 14 residues. Trimming shortened V by 4 bases and J by 6 bases, and 15 bases separated the two germline ends. CDR1 MNHEY and CDR2 SVGAGI come from the germline V gene. The CDR3 protein is CASSSGLPRSEAFF. The CDR3 nucleotides are TGTGCCAGCAGTTCTGGCCTGCCGAGGTCTGAAGCTTTCTTT.

The rearrangement uses TRBV4-2 and TRBJ2-7; perhaps TRBD2 as D (5 bases). Trimming cost V 0 bases and J 2 bases, with 8 bases left between them. Per germline, CDR1 LGHNA and CDR2 YNFKEQ. CDR3 length: 14 amino acids. The CDR3 spells CASSQDTGTYEQYF. DNA for the CDR3: TGTGCCAGCAGCCAAGATACGGGGACCTACGAGCAGTACTTC.

This clone was detected once. The rearrangement uses TRBV5-1 and TRBJ2-3, with 7 nucleotides matching TRBD1. The CDR3 length is 15 residues. Germline V gives CDR1 SGHRS, CDR2 YFSETQ. V was clipped by 2 bases and J by 2 bases; unmatched bases: 5. The CDR3 DNA reads TGCGCCAGCAGCTTAGACAGGGCCCTCACAGATACGCAGTATTTT. Translated, it gives CASSLDRALTDTQYF.

V usage is TRBV21-1 and J usage is TRBJ2-7; TRBD1 is taken as the D call from the table, unchecked against the DNA. TRBV21-1 is labeled a pseudogene. The CDR3 has 17 amino acids. The CDR3 DNA reads TGTGCCAGCAGCAAAGATAAGGTGACAGGGGGCCTCTACGAGCAGTACTTC. This encodes CASSKDKVTGGLYEQYF.

V and J are TRBV7-3 and TRBJ1-2, with a tentative D call TRBD1 (6 bases). V was trimmed by 4 bases and J by 6 bases, leaving 12 bases between them. CDR3 length equals 13 residues. Germline CDR1 reads SGHTA; CDR2 reads FQGTGA. CDR3 protein: CASSSSGADGYTF. The CDR3 coding sequence is TGTGCCAGCAGCTCCTCAGGGGCAGATGGCTACACCTTC.

The chain has TRBV7-9 and TRBJ2-7, with D tentatively TRBD2 (5 bases). V was trimmed by 1 base and J by 3 bases, leaving 7 bases between them. Germline-derived CDR1 and CDR2 are SEHNR and FQNEAQ (reference sequence). The CDR3 has 13 amino acids. This chain's CDR3 is CASSLGRGYEQYF. CDR3 nucleotide sequence: TGTGCCAGCAGCTTAGGTCGGGGCTACGAGCAGTACTTC.

The chain combines TRBV19 with TRBJ1-1, with D perhaps matching TRBD1 (6 bases). Germline V lookup: CDR1 LNHDA, CDR2 SQIVND (reference sequence). The V and J ends lost 3 bases and 11 bases respectively, with 22 bases between them. The CDR3 is made up of 15 amino acids. The CDR3 sequence: CASSIGQGRVLRAFF. As DNA, the CDR3 is TGTGCCAGTAGTATCGGGCAGGGGAGGGTCCTGAGGGCTTTCTTT.

This clone was seen only once. The same CDR3 arises from other DNA sequences in this sample as well. The genes are TRBV9 and TRBJ1-1, with a possible D match to TRBD1 (5 bases). This CDR3 spans 13 amino acids. Germline CDR1 reads SGDLS; CDR2 reads YYNGEE. V was pared by 1 base and J by 3 bases, with 7 bases between. Here the CDR3 reads CASSVRGDTEAFF. The CDR3 DNA sequence: TGTGCCAGCAGCGTACGAGGGGACACTGAAGCTTTCTTT.

CDR3 in DNA: TGTGCCAGCACCTTGGGGCCTAATCAGCCCCAGCATTTT. It specifies CASTLGPNQPQHF. V gene TRBV12-3 or TRBV12-4 combines with J gene TRBJ1-5; TRBD1 might be the D (5 bases). This CDR3 contains 13 residues. The germline V and J ends were trimmed by 7 bases and 4 bases, with 11 bases remaining between them.

The genes are TRBV5-4 and TRBJ2-2; TRBD2 agrees at 8 bases. The CDR3 has 15 residues. Germline loops: CDR1 SGHNT, CDR2 YYREEE (reference sequence). Trimming cost V 4 bases and J 2 bases; bases outside gene matches: 4. DNA for the CDR3: TGTGCCAGCAGCAGGGCGGGGGGAAACACCGGGGAGCTGTTTTTT. This codes for CASSRAGGNTGELFF. Based on the CDR3 plus reference TRBV5-4 and TRBJ2-2, the full variable domain is ETGVTQSPTHLIKTRGQQVTLRCSSQSGHNTVSWYQQALGQGPQFIFQYYREEENGRGNFPPRFSGLQFPNYSSELNVNALELDDSALYLCASSRAGGNTGELFFGEGSRLTVL.

This clone appeared a few times. The V call is TRBV3-1 (or the pseudogene TRBV3-2), the J call TRBJ1-1; D ambiguous. Trimming removed 0 bases from V and 11 bases from J, with 13 bases in between. From germline, CDR1 is LGHDT and CDR2 YNNKEL (reference sequence). The CDR3 extends over 13 amino acids. The DNA of the CDR3 is TGTGCCAGCAGCCAAGAGGGAGGCAGAGGGGCTTTCTTT. It translates to CASSQEGGRGAFF.

The chain employs TRBV19 and TRBJ2-7; 10 nucleotides align to TRBD1. V was pared by 10 bases and J by 2 bases, with 5 bases of the junction left unmatched. The CDR3 loop spans 13 amino acids. The V gene's germline CDR1 is LNHDA and CDR2 SQIVND (reference sequence). The CDR3 DNA reads as TGTGCCACCGGGACAGGGGACCCCTACGAGCAGTACTTC. Protein sequence: CATGTGDPYEQYF.

The V and J genes are TRBV27 and TRBJ1-1; TRBD1 might be the D (5 bases). V was shortened by 3 bases and J by 3 bases, with 14 bases between the two germline ends. Germline lookup yields CDR1 MNHEY and CDR2 SMNVEV (reference sequence). This CDR3 spans 15 amino acids. This CDR3 is CASSFTREPDTEAFF. CDR3 nucleotide sequence: TGTGCCAGCAGTTTCACCAGGGAGCCGGACACTGAAGCTTTCTTT.

This clone was counted between two and nine times. The chain employs TRBV4-2 and TRBJ1-2; TRBD1 agrees at 10 bases. V lost 3 bases and J lost 6; bases outside the gene matches: 16. Germline V gives CDR1 LGHNA, CDR2 YNFKEQ. The CDR3 spans 18 residues. The CDR3 spells CASSHELNSDRGRDGYTF. The CDR3 nucleotides are TGTGCCAGCAGCCATGAATTGAATTCGGACAGGGGGAGAGATGGCTACACCTTC.

The chain recombines TRBV5-6 with TRBJ2-2; D may match TRBD1 or TRBD2 (5 bases each). This CDR3 region has 16 residues. Trimming took 0 bases from V and 7 from J, leaving 16 bases between them. Germline CDR1 and CDR2: SGHDT and YYEEEE. This CDR3 reads CASSLVLRGADGELFF. The CDR3 DNA reads as TGTGCCAGCAGCTTGGTATTGAGGGGAGCAGACGGGGAGCTGTTTTTT.

This chain connects TRBV6-4 to TRBJ2-1, with 7 nucleotides matching TRBD2. The V gene's germline CDR1 is MRHNA and CDR2 SNTAGT. Trimming took 4 bases from V and 0 from J; bases not matched to a gene: 3. The CDR3 has 15 residues. The DNA for the CDR3 is TGTGCCAGCAGTGCGCGCGGGGGCTCCTACAATGAGCAGTTCTTC. Encoded protein: CASSARGGSYNEQFF.

This clone is a singleton in its sample. This chain links TRBV3-1 (or the pseudogene TRBV3-2) with TRBJ1-1; D may be TRBD1 (5 bases). The V end was cut by 1 base, the J end by 8 bases, with 11 bases between. This CDR3 contains 13 residues. Germline V CDR1 and CDR2: LGHDT, YNNKEL (reference sequence). CDR3 bases: TGTGCCAGCAGCCAAGGGCAGGGTTCAGAAGCTTTCTTT. Encoded protein: CASSQGQGSEAFF.

This chain connects TRBV6-5 to TRBJ1-1; no firm D call. V was pared by 7 bases and J by 1 base, with 10 bases between. CDR1 MNHEY and CDR2 SVGAGI come from the germline V gene. The CDR3 runs 13 residues. The CDR3: CASTLGRNTEAFF. The CDR3 DNA reads as TGTGCCAGCACCCTCGGACGGAACACTGAAGCTTTCTTT.

V and J are TRBV5-1 and TRBJ2-1; TRBD1 is a possible D gene (5 bases). Germline V CDR1 and CDR2: SGHRS, YFSETQ. The ends were cut back, 0 bases at V and 8 bases at J, with 12 bases in the middle. The CDR3 is 14 residues long. CDR3 nucleotide sequence: TGCGCCAGCAGCTTGGATTGGGGCATCGATGAGCAGTTCTTC. Its protein product is CASSLDWGIDEQFF.

The chain is built from TRBV6-5 and TRBJ2-7, with TRBD1 as a possible D gene (5 bases). Per germline, CDR1 MNHEY and CDR2 SVGAGI. This CDR3 has 12 residues. V was pared by 4 bases and J by 4 bases, with 8 bases between. CDR3 DNA sequence: TGTGCCAGCAGTTCGAACAGGTACGAGCAGTACTTC. Protein product: CASSSNRYEQYF.

This clone showed up just once. The chain has TRBV7-9 and TRBJ2-5; no definite D call. Germline V gives CDR1 SEHNR, CDR2 FQNEAQ (reference sequence). This CDR3 contains 15 residues. The V gene lost 1 base and the J gene lost 1 base, with 10 bases spanning the gap. The CDR3 loop is CASSLVGQFQETQYF. CDR3 nucleotide sequence: TGTGCCAGCAGCTTAGTAGGGCAGTTCCAAGAGACCCAGTACTTC. Filled out from reference TRBV7-9 and TRBJ2-5, the complete variable domain reads DTGVSQNPRHKITKRGQNVTFRCDPISEHNRLYWYRQTLGQGPEFLTYFQNEAQLEKSRLLSDRFSAERPKGSFSTLEIQRTEQGDSAMYLCASSLVGQFQETQYFGPGTRLLVL.

V gene TRBV5-4 combines with J gene TRBJ1-2; the D gene is possibly TRBD1 (6 bases). Germline loops: CDR1 SGHNT, CDR2 YYREEE (reference sequence). The CDR3 contains 13 residues. V was cut by 2 bases and J by 6 bases, with 11 bases left in between. The CDR3 loop reads CASSFFGGNGYTF. The CDR3 DNA sequence: TGTGCCAGCAGCTTTTTCGGGGGCAATGGCTACACCTTC.

The chain carries TRBV5-8 and TRBJ2-5; 11 bases map to TRBD2. Germline V CDR1 and CDR2: SGHTS, YDEGEE. Trimming at V came to 4 bases and at J to 2 bases, leaving 7 bases not matched to a gene. This CDR3 spans 16 amino acids. The DNA for the CDR3 is TGTGCCAGCAGCCCTTGGGCTAGCGGGGGGCAAGAGACCCAGTACTTC. It encodes CASSPWASGGQETQYF.

J is TRBJ1-4 and V is TRBV3-1 (or the pseudogene TRBV3-2); maybe TRBD1 (5 bases). The germline V and J ends were trimmed by 0 bases and 8 bases, with 16 bases remaining between them. This CDR3 comprises 16 residues. Germline CDR1 LGHDT, CDR2 YNNKEL (reference sequence). The DNA for the CDR3 is TGTGCCAGCAGCCAAGACAGGGCACCACCGGGGGAAAAACTGTTTTTT. This gives the protein CASSQDRAPPGEKLFF.

The CDR3 DNA reads as TGTGCCAGCAGCTTAGGTTTTGGACAGGGCGATGAAGCTTTCTTT. Its translation: CASSLGFGQGDEAFF. The chain uses TRBV7-9 and TRBJ1-1, with 8 bases that match TRBD1. This CDR3 spans 15 amino acids. The J segment lost 7 bases and the V segment lost 1 base, leaving 8 bases of the junction unmatched. Germline V gives CDR1 SEHNR, CDR2 FQNEAQ (reference sequence).

This clone came up a few times. The chain links TRBV7-9 to TRBJ2-1; D remains ambiguous. Between the trimmed V and J ends, which lost 7 bases and 6 bases, there was a span of 10 bases. This CDR3 contains 12 residues. Germline V lookup: CDR1 SEHNR, CDR2 FQNEAQ (reference sequence). Here the CDR3 DNA reads TGTGCCAGCACCTTGTTGACCAATGAGCAGTTCTTC. Protein sequence: CASTLLTNEQFF.

This clone was counted once. The chain couples TRBV7-6 to TRBJ1-5; D possibly corresponds to TRBD1 (5 bases). V was cut by 0 bases and J by 8 bases, with 5 bases left in between. CDR3 size: 12 residues. Per the germline V gene, CDR1 is SGHVS and CDR2 is FNYEAQ. Written as DNA, the CDR3 is TGTGCCAGCAGCTTAGCGGGGGAGCCCCAGCATTTT. It translates to CASSLAGEPQHF.

V gene TRBV7-2 combines with J gene TRBJ2-5; 8 bases match TRBD1. From germline, CDR1 is SGHTA and CDR2 FQGNSA. After removal of 4 bases from V and 2 bases from J, the junction contained 3 bases not matched to a gene. The CDR3 sequence is 14 residues long. The DNA of the CDR3 is TGTGCCAGCAGCTCCCGGACAGGGCAAGAGACCCAGTACTTC. It specifies CASSSRTGQETQYF.